A single TCR beta chain is shown here with its context. The data originate from a study of control samples from healthy donors and cancer patients. The CDR3 is 13 amino acids. V shed 4 bases and J shed 8 bases, with 11 bases lying between them. Per the germline V gene, CDR1 is KGHDR and CDR2 is SFDVKD. TCRdb's table, derived via immunoSEQ multiplex PCR, lists solely in-frame clones and lacks some. This sample carries 150,000 or so clones, 70% to 90% of them seen once, and the ten largest clones take around 13%. This TCR derives from a man aged 30-40 years in good health. The sample was blood. The rearrangement joins TRBV24-1 to TRBJ1-5; a possible D gene is TRBD1 (6 bases). CDR3: CATSDRTGKPQHF. CDR3 DNA sequence: TGTGCCACCAGTGACCGTACAGGGAAGCCCCAGCATTTT.